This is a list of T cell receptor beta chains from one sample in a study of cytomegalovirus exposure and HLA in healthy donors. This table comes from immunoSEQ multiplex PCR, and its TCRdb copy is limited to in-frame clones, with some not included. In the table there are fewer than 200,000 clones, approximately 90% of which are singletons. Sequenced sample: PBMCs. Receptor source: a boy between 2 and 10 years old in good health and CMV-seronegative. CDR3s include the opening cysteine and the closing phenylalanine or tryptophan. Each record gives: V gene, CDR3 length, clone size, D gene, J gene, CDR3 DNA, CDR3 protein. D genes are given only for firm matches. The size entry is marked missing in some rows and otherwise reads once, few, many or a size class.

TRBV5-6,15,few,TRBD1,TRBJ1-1,TGTGCCAGCAGCTTGGTAGGGGGCAGGATCGCTGAAGCTTTCTTT,CASSLVGGRIAEAFF
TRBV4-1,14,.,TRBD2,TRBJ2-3,TGCGCCAGCAGCCAGGTTGCGGGAGGTGATACGCAGTATTTT,CASSQVAGGDTQYF
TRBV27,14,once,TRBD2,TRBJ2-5,TGTGCCAGCAGTCCCCGGGACTACGAAGAGACCCAGTACTTC,CASSPRDYEETQYF
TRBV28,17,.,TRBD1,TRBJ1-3,TGTGCCAGCAGCCCCCCTGGGTGGGGGACAGCTGGAAACACCATATATTTT,CASSPPGWGTAGNTIYF
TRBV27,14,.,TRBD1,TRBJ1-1,TGTGCCAGCAGTTCCAACAGGGGGAGCACTGAAGCTTTCTTT,CASSSNRGSTEAFF
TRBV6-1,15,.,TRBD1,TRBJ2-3,TGTGCCATTTCCGTGGGACAGGCCCCTCCAGGAACGCAGTATTTT,CAISVGQAPPGTQYF
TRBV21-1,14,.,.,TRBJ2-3,TGTGCCAGCAGCAAAGAATCAGGGCTGGATACGCAGTATTTT,CASSKESGLDTQYF
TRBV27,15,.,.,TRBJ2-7,TGTGCCAGCAGCCACCGGCAGGCAGCCTATAACGAGCAGTACTTC,CASSHRQAAYNEQYF
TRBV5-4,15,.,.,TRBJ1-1,TGTGCCAGCAGCCCCCCCGGACGGGGAAACACTGAAGCTTTCTTT,CASSPPGRGNTEAFF
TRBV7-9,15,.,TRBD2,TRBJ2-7,TGTGCCAGCAGCGCCGGGACTAGCGACCTCTACGAGCAGTACTTC,CASSAGTSDLYEQYF
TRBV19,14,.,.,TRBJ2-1,TGTGCCAGTAGTATCTGGGGGCGGGAGCCTGAGCAGTTCTTC,CASSIWGREPEQFF
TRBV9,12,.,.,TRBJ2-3,TGTGCCAGCAGTCGACTGGCCGATACGCAGTATTTT,CASSRLADTQYF
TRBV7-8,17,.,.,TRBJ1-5,TGTGCCAGCAGCTCCACGGGAGGGACACATAGCAATCAGCCCCAGCATTTT,CASSSTGGTHSNQPQHF
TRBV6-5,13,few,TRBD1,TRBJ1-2,TGTGCCAGCAGGACAGGGATTGGCTATGGCTACACCTTC,CASRTGIGYGYTF
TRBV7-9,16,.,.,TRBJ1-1,TGTGCCAGCAGCGCCTTACAGGGTTTCGAGGCCACTGAAGCTTTCTTT,CASSALQGFEATEAFF
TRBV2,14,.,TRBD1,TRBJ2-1,TGTGCCAGCTCGACAGGGGGGTCCTACAACGAGCAGTTCTTC,CASSTGGSYNEQFF
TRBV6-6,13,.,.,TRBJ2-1,TGTGCCAGCACCTCGAGTTCCTACAATGAGCAGTTCTTC,CASTSSSYNEQFF
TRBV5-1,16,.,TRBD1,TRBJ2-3,TGCGCCAGCAGCATCGGGCCGGGACAGGGGACAGATACGCAGTATTTT,CASSIGPGQGTDTQYF
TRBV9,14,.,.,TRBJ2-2,TGTGCCAGCAGCGTAGTCCGAGGTACCGGGGAGCTGTTTTTT,CASSVVRGTGELFF
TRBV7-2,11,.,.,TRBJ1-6,TGTGCCAGCAGCTTCCTCTCACCCCTCCACTTT,CASSFLSPLHF
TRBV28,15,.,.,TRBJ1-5,TGTGCCAGCACCTTTCCGGGGGAGCCTCATCAGCCCCAGCATTTT,CASTFPGEPHQPQHF
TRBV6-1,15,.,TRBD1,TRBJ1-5,TGTGCCAGCAGTGAAGCGGGACAGGTGAATCAGCCCCAGCATTTT,CASSEAGQVNQPQHF